Below are 3 T cell receptor beta chains sequenced from a single sample in a study of long-term antiretroviral therapy in people with HIV. Sequencing relied on immunoSEQ assay v3.0, run at survey level. Clones were read by immunoSEQ multiplex PCR, and TCRdb kept only the in-frame ones, dropping some. The data show more than 15,000 clones, with around 94% seen just once and roughly 4.5% held by the top ten. Sequences were derived from unsorted PBMCs, sampled 6 to 6.5 years after starting antiretroviral therapy. The receptors were sampled from a woman aged 50 to 65 with HIV.

The chain is built from TRBV18 and TRBJ2-4; D is undetermined. The V end lost 0 bases, the J end lost 0 bases, and 18 bases lay between the germline ends. Germline V gene sequence: CDR1 KGHSH, CDR2 LQKENI. CDR3 length: 19 residues. As DNA, the CDR3 is TGTGCCAGCTCACCACCGGGTGAAAGCTACAGCCTAGCCAAAAACATTCAGTACTTC. Translated, it gives CASSPPGESYSLAKNIQYF.

In its sample, this clone was seen once. This sequence joins TRBV19 and TRBJ1-5, with 9 bases identical to TRBD1. CDR1 and CDR2 from the germline V gene are LNHDA and SQIVND (reference sequence). The CDR3 consists of 15 residues. Unmatched junction bases numbered 8, after V lost 6 bases and J lost 5 bases. CDR3 sequence reads: CASRKIRDRDQPQHF. For the CDR3, the DNA is TGTGCCAGTAGAAAGATCCGGGACAGGGATCAGCCCCAGCATTTT.

This chain joins TRBV6-5 and TRBJ2-5; 8 bases fit TRBD1. CDR1 MNHEY and CDR2 SVGAGI come from the germline V gene. The J segment lost 5 bases and the V segment lost 3 bases, leaving 8 bases of the junction unmatched. The CDR3 covers 15 residues. CDR3 region: CASSYEAGQGETQYF. Here the CDR3 DNA reads TGTGCCAGCAGTTATGAGGCCGGACAGGGCGAGACCCAGTACTTC.